A selection of T cell receptor beta chains follows, all from one sample in a study of CD8 T cells in ankylosing spondylitis. MiXCR was run by TCRdb on the 5' RACE reads, yielding one entry per CDR3 protein. The data contain more than 600,000 distinct CDR3 sequences, 15% to 20% of them singletons. The source material was blood, either unsorted or a sorted T cell fraction (not recorded which). These receptor sequences come from a male donor with ankylosing spondylitis. The CDR3 runs from the conserved cysteine through the conserved F or W. A D gene is named only where the DNA matches it firmly. Rows may omit the clone size; those that give it use once, few, many or a size class.

clone_size	j_call	d_call	cdr3_length	v_call	cdr3_aa	cdr3_nt
few	TRBJ2-2	TRBD2	19	TRBV27	CASSLSNQLAGRNTGELFF	TGTGCCAGCAGTTTATCGAATCAACTAGCGGGGAGGAACACCGGGGAGCTGTTTTTT
-	TRBJ1-1	TRBD1	16	TRBV7-2	CASSLLGAGGFTEAFF	TGTGCCAGCAGCTTACTCGGTGCAGGGGGCTTTACTGAAGCTTTCTTT
-	TRBJ2-5	-	14	TRBV15	CATSRERSVETQYF	TGTGCCACCAGCAGAGAGAGAAGTGTGGAGACCCAGTACTTC
-	TRBJ1-1	-	15	TRBV11-2	CASSLEGALNTEAFF	TGTGCCAGCAGCTTAGAGGGGGCTTTGAACACTGAAGCTTTCTTT
-	TRBJ2-7	-	12	TRBV29-1	CSVELYGYEQYF	TGCAGCGTTGAACTTTATGGCTACGAGCAGTACTTC
-	TRBJ2-3	-	15	TRBV12-3/TRBV12-4	CATRRGGTSTDTQYF	TGTGCTACCAGGCGGGGTGGGACTAGCACAGATACGCAGTATTTT
few	TRBJ1-4	-	15	TRBV7-8	CASSQLETENEKLFF	TGTGCCAGCAGCCAATTGGAGACAGAAAATGAAAAACTGTTTTTT
few	TRBJ2-5	-	14	TRBV12-3/TRBV12-4	CASNVLGGGETQYF	TGTGCCAGCAACGTTCTGGGGGGTGGGGAGACCCAGTACTTC
many	TRBJ1-4	TRBD1	16	TRBV10-3	CAISESGTGLNEKLFF	TGTGCCATCAGTGAGTCGGGGACAGGCCTTAATGAAAAACTGTTTTTT
-	TRBJ2-7	-	13	TRBV5-4	CASSSIVYYEQYF	TGTGCCAGCAGCTCTATCGTGTACTACGAGCAGTACTTC
once	TRBJ1-1	-	14	TRBV20-1	CSAESSGIGTEAFF	TGCAGTGCTGAGAGCTCGGGAATAGGGACTGAAGCTTTCTTT
few	TRBJ2-7	TRBD1	13	TRBV9	CASSARQGSGQYF	TGTGCCAGCAGCGCCAGACAGGGCTCTGGGCAGTACTTC
-	TRBJ2-7	-	13	TRBV5-1	CASSGLGRGEQYF	TGCGCCAGCAGCGGCTTGGGACGGGGCGAGCAGTACTTC
few	TRBJ2-3	-	14	TRBV25-1	CASSEYYPGDTQYF	TGTGCCAGCAGTGAATATTACCCGGGGGATACGCAGTATTTT
-	TRBJ1-1	-	12	TRBV19	CASNTLNTEAFF	TGTGCCAGTAATACCTTGAACACTGAAGCTTTCTTT
-	TRBJ2-1	-	16	TRBV13	CASSLLLRGDYNEQFF	TGTGCCAGCAGCCTACTGCTCCGGGGAGACTACAATGAGCAGTTCTTC
many	TRBJ2-6	-	17	TRBV28	CASTPEAGYSGANVLTF	TGTGCCAGCACCCCTGAGGCGGGATACTCTGGGGCCAACGTCCTGACTTTC
-	TRBJ1-3	-	15	TRBV12-3/TRBV12-4	CASSLREEAGNTIYF	TGTGCCAGCAGTTTACGTGAGGAAGCTGGAAACACCATATATTTT
few	TRBJ2-1	TRBD1	17	TRBV5-6	CASSPGTGISSYNEQFF	TGTGCCAGCAGCCCCGGGACAGGCATAAGCTCCTACAATGAGCAGTTCTTC
few	TRBJ2-1	-	14	TRBV5-4	CASSFTRRDNEQFF	TGTGCCAGCAGCTTCACTAGGAGGGACAATGAGCAGTTCTTC
-	TRBJ2-7	TRBD2	14	TRBV20-1	CSATPAGGPHEQYF	TGCAGTGCTACGCCGGCGGGAGGGCCTCACGAGCAGTACTTC
-	TRBJ2-5	-	13	TRBV29-1	CSVRGGVQETQYF	TGCAGCGTTCGAGGGGGGGTCCAAGAGACCCAGTACTTC
few	TRBJ2-7	-	14	TRBV6-1	CASSRNRDSYEQYF	TGTGCCAGCAGTCGAAACAGGGACTCCTACGAGCAGTACTTC
few	TRBJ2-5	-	12	TRBV29-1	CSVGGVKETQYF	TGCAGCGTTGGGGGAGTTAAAGAGACCCAGTACTTC
-	TRBJ2-5	-	12	TRBV11-3	CASSLFKETQYF	TGTGCCAGCAGCTTATTCAAGGAGACCCAGTACTTC
-	TRBJ1-4	TRBD1	17	TRBV12-3/TRBV12-4	CASSSPGQGLTNEKLFF	TGTGCCAGCAGTTCTCCGGGACAGGGACTAACTAATGAAAAACTGTTTTTT
few	TRBJ2-7	-	14	TRBV28	CASSFRRGGYEQYF	TGTGCCAGCAGTTTTAGGCGGGGAGGTTACGAGCAGTACTTC
many	TRBJ2-4	TRBD1	14	TRBV7-9	CASSLGQGDSIQYF	TGTGCCAGCAGCTTAGGGCAGGGGGATTCCATTCAGTACTTC
once	TRBJ2-7	-	15	TRBV11-2	CASSLERVGWGEQYF	TGTGCCAGCAGCTTAGAAAGGGTAGGATGGGGGGAGCAGTACTTC
-	TRBJ2-5	-	14	TRBV5-6	CASSLGTHEETQYF	TGTGCCAGCAGCTTGGGGACACACGAGGAGACCCAGTACTTC
-	TRBJ2-3	-	15	TRBV3-1	CASSQDPPWGDTQYF	TGTGCCAGCAGCCAAGATCCCCCGTGGGGGGATACGCAGTATTTT
few	TRBJ1-5	-	14	TRBV20-1	CSALSEGANQPQHF	TGCAGTGCCCTATCGGAAGGGGCAAATCAGCCCCAGCATTTT
few	TRBJ2-5	TRBD2	17	TRBV18	CASSPPRSGGFQETQYF	TGTGCCAGCTCACCGCCCAGGAGCGGGGGTTTCCAAGAGACCCAGTACTTC